A selection of T cell receptor beta chains follows, all from one sample in a study of Ad26.COV2.S vaccination and SARS-CoV-2 variants. Clones were sequenced by immunoSEQ multiplex PCR, and TCRdb holds only the in-frame ones, with some missing. The data show 300,000 to 400,000 clones, around 88% seen once. Sequences were derived from peripheral blood, sampled in a trial of Ad26.COV2.S vaccine versus placebo. The source is a person aged 18 to 65 who received the Ad26.COV2.S COVID-19 vaccine or a placebo. Both conserved end residues are part of each CDR3. The D gene is left open where the match is weak. Where a row states a size, it is once, few, many or the class of an expanded clone; other rows omit it.

TRBV5-1	NA	TRBJ2-1	NA	CASSFTPGAYYNEQFF	TGCGCCAGCAGCTTTACCCCAGGGGCCTACTACAATGAGCAGTTCTTC
TRBV30	once	TRBJ1-3	NA	CAWSEVATSSGNTIYF	TGTGCCTGGAGTGAGGTGGCTACGTCCTCTGGAAACACCATATATTTT
TRBV7-2	NA	TRBJ1-1	NA	CASSRPGERTEAFF	TGTGCCAGCAGCAGACCGGGAGAGAGGACTGAAGCTTTCTTT
TRBV28	NA	TRBJ1-1	NA	CASSSSGRLNTEAFF	TGTGCCAGCAGTTCCTCGGGACGGCTGAACACTGAAGCTTTCTTT
TRBV7-9	NA	TRBJ1-2	TRBD1	CASSSTGAGGGYGYTF	TGTGCCAGCAGCTCCACAGGGGCAGGGGGAGGCTATGGCTACACCTTC
TRBV19	once	TRBJ2-7	NA	CASSMGAGPGQQYF	TGTGCCAGTAGTATGGGGGCCGGTCCAGGACAGCAGTACTTC
TRBV19	NA	TRBJ1-5	TRBD1	CASGGQGGGQPQHF	TGTGCCAGTGGAGGCCAGGGGGGCGGTCAGCCCCAGCATTTT
TRBV15	NA	TRBJ2-1	TRBD2	CATSRDAPSGGAGEQFF	TGTGCCACCAGCAGAGATGCTCCTAGCGGGGGGGCCGGTGAGCAGTTCTTC
TRBV19	NA	TRBJ1-2	NA	CASSPRDLYGYTF	TGTGCCAGTAGTCCTCGGGACCTCTATGGCTACACCTTC
TRBV29-1	NA	TRBJ2-1	TRBD2	CSVASGRNYNEQFF	TGCAGCGTTGCTAGCGGGAGAAACTACAATGAGCAGTTCTTC
TRBV7-6	NA	TRBJ2-3	NA	CASSLVMGGRLADTQYF	TGTGCCAGCAGCTTAGTTATGGGAGGACGGTTGGCAGATACGCAGTATTTT
TRBV6-5	NA	TRBJ2-7	TRBD2	CASTGLAGGLSEQYF	TGTGCCAGCACTGGACTAGCGGGGGGTCTCTCCGAGCAGTACTTC
TRBV3-1/TRBV3-2	NA	TRBJ1-4	NA	CASSQDPGAFEKLFF	TGTGCCAGCAGCCAAGATCCAGGGGCTTTTGAAAAACTGTTTTTT
TRBV7-2	few	TRBJ2-2	NA	CASSLRQSGELFF	TGTGCCAGCAGCTTAAGGCAGAGCGGGGAGCTGTTTTTT
TRBV14	NA	TRBJ1-2	NA	CASSPRDGPYGYTF	TGTGCCAGCAGCCCACGGGACGGGCCCTATGGCTACACCTTC
TRBV19	NA	TRBJ2-7	TRBD1	CASSKRGAGGPSYEQYF	TGTGCCAGTAGTAAAAGGGGAGCAGGGGGCCCTTCCTACGAGCAGTACTTC
TRBV3-1/TRBV3-2	NA	TRBJ2-7	TRBD1	CASSHDFSRDRDYEQYF	TGTGCCAGCAGCCATGACTTTTCGCGGGACAGGGATTACGAGCAGTACTTC
TRBV7-8	NA	TRBJ1-4	NA	CASSLSTNEKLFF	TGTGCCAGCAGCTTGTCCACTAATGAAAAACTGTTTTTT
TRBV5-5	NA	TRBJ2-2	TRBD2	CASSPLGGTNTGELFF	TGTGCCAGCAGCCCACTGGGGGGGACGAACACCGGGGAGCTGTTTTTT
TRBV19	NA	TRBJ1-2	NA	CASSSGSGGYTF	TGTGCCAGTAGTTCAGGGTCTGGAGGCTACACCTTC
TRBV6-2/TRBV6-3	few	TRBJ2-7	NA	CASSYSHSYEQYF	TGTGCCAGCAGTTACAGTCACAGCTACGAGCAGTACTTC
TRBV28	NA	TRBJ1-4	NA	CASSLRPVEKLFF	TGTGCCAGCAGTTTACGTCCGGTCGAAAAACTGTTTTTT
TRBV6-5	NA	TRBJ1-4	NA	CASRSGDSNEKLFF	TGTGCCAGCAGATCGGGCGACAGTAATGAAAAACTGTTTTTT
TRBV7-3	NA	TRBJ2-5	NA	CASSLGAGQETQYF	TGTGCCAGCAGCTTAGGGGCGGGACAAGAGACCCAGTACTTC
TRBV19	NA	TRBJ2-1	TRBD2	CASSRPTSGGAGNEQFF	TGTGCCAGTAGTAGACCGACTAGCGGGGGGGCCGGAAATGAGCAGTTCTTC
TRBV4-3	NA	TRBJ2-3	TRBD2	CASSGRVSGIYTQYF	TGCGCCAGCAGCGGCCGGGTTAGCGGGATATATACGCAGTATTTT
TRBV5-4	NA	TRBJ2-4	TRBD1	CASSWDRGLGIQYF	TGTGCCAGCAGCTGGGACAGGGGGTTAGGCATTCAGTACTTC
TRBV3-1/TRBV3-2	NA	TRBJ2-3	NA	CASSVSTDTQYF	TGTGCCAGCAGCGTCTCCACAGATACGCAGTATTTT
TRBV30	NA	TRBJ1-2	TRBD1	CAWKRTGYGYTF	TGTGCCTGGAAGAGGACAGGCTATGGCTACACCTTC
TRBV4-3	few	TRBJ2-7	NA	CASSQAPRSYEQYF	TGCGCCAGCAGCCAAGCCCCCCGTTCCTACGAGCAGTACTTC
TRBV6-2/TRBV6-3	once	TRBJ1-5	NA	CASSYYGQPQHF	TGTGCCAGCAGTTACTACGGACAGCCCCAGCATTTT
TRBV9	NA	TRBJ2-2	NA	CASSVPRETSATGELFF	TGTGCCAGCAGCGTCCCTCGCGAGACCTCGGCCACCGGGGAGCTGTTTTTT
TRBV7-6	NA	TRBJ2-7	TRBD2	CASSFDPPTSGAYEQYF	TGTGCCAGCAGCTTTGACCCGCCGACTAGCGGGGCCTACGAGCAGTACTTC
TRBV28	NA	TRBJ2-7	NA	CASSLGGMGLEQYF	TGTGCCAGCAGTTTAGGTGGGATGGGGCTCGAGCAGTACTTC
TRBV4-3	NA	TRBJ2-1	TRBD2	CASSQSYGGKNEQFF	TGCGCCAGCAGCCAAAGTTACGGGGGGAAGAATGAGCAGTTCTTC
TRBV11-2	NA	TRBJ2-1	NA	CASSLIHNEQFF	TGTGCCAGCAGCCTGATCCACAATGAGCAGTTCTTC
TRBV11-1	NA	TRBJ2-3	TRBD1	CASSLDLQGRDTQYF	TGTGCCAGCAGCTTAGATTTACAGGGGAGAGATACGCAGTATTTT
TRBV19	NA	TRBJ1-5	NA	CASSIGGDQPQHF	TGTGCCAGTAGTATAGGGGGGGATCAGCCCCAGCATTTT
TRBV20-1	NA	TRBJ1-1	NA	CSVRPGSEAFF	TGCAGTGTGCGCCCCGGGTCTGAAGCTTTCTTT
TRBV12-3/TRBV12-4	NA	TRBJ2-5	NA	CASSLGETQYF	TGTGCCAGCAGTTTGGGGGAGACCCAGTACTTC
TRBV11-2	NA	TRBJ2-1	NA	CASSQKTYTGDEQFF	TGTGCCAGCAGCCAGAAGACTTACACGGGCGATGAGCAGTTCTTC
TRBV2	NA	TRBJ2-7	NA	CASGGRRSDEQYF	TGTGCCAGCGGGGGCAGGCGCTCGGACGAGCAGTACTTC
TRBV7-3	NA	TRBJ2-7	TRBD2	CASSSEREAEQYF	TGTGCCAGCAGCTCGGAGCGGGAGGCCGAGCAGTACTTC
TRBV28	NA	TRBJ2-1	TRBD2	CASSPLSLTGGPHEQFF	TGTGCCAGCAGTCCCCTTTCTCTAACGGGAGGGCCTCATGAGCAGTTCTTC
TRBV5-1	NA	TRBJ1-4	TRBD1	CASSRNPGQGGEKLFF	TGCGCCAGCAGCCGGAACCCGGGACAGGGTGGAGAAAAACTGTTTTTT
TRBV28	NA	TRBJ1-4	NA	CASSGPNEKLFF	TGTGCCAGCAGTGGGCCTAATGAAAAACTGTTTTTT
TRBV18	NA	TRBJ1-6	NA	CASSPIPLGDYSPLHF	TGTGCCAGCTCACCAATCCCGCTTGGGGATTATTCACCCCTCCACTTT
TRBV5-4	NA	TRBJ2-7	TRBD2	CASSPGGGSTEQYF	TGTGCCAGCAGCCCCGGGGGGGGGTCGACCGAGCAGTACTTC